This entry is about one T cell receptor beta chain. The sample belongs to a study of control samples from healthy donors and cancer patients. CDR1 and CDR2 from the germline V gene are SGHKS and YYEKEE (reference sequence). The junction had 3 bases not matched to a gene; V was cut back by 0 bases and J by 2 bases. The CDR3 covers 16 residues. TCRdb's table, derived via immunoSEQ multiplex PCR, lists solely in-frame clones and lacks some. Of 80,000 to 100,000 clones in the sample, about 80% were seen once. This receptor was identified in a woman in her 30s in good health. The sample was blood. This chain joins TRBV5-5 and TRBJ2-3; 10 bases are a match to TRBD2. The CDR3 sequence is CASSLVAGGYTDTQYF. DNA of the CDR3: TGTGCCAGCAGCTTGGTAGCGGGGGGCTACACAGATACGCAGTATTTT. The complete variable domain, with remaining parts taken from reference TRBV5-5 and TRBJ2-3, reads DAGVTQSPTHLIKTRGQQVTLRCSPISGHKSVSWYQQVLGQGPQFIFQYYEKEERGRGNFPDRFSARQFPNYSSELNVNALLLGDSALYLCASSLVAGGYTDTQYFGPGTRLTVL.